These 10 T cell receptor beta chains share one sample of origin, sequenced in a study of blood T cell repertoires in COVID-19. Clones were sequenced by immunoSEQ multiplex PCR, and TCRdb holds only the in-frame ones, with some missing. The sample consists of about 230,000 clones, around 82% of them appearing once. Material: peripheral blood. These receptors were taken from a middle-aged man with active or convalescent COVID-19.

The chain joins TRBV7-9 to TRBJ2-3; tentatively, D is TRBD1 (6 bases). The CDR3 consists of 14 residues. Germline V lookup: CDR1 SEHNR, CDR2 FQNEAQ (reference sequence). V dropped 1 base and J dropped 3 bases, with 8 bases sitting between them. The CDR3 nucleotides are TGTGCCAGCAGCTTAGGGCAGGGGACAGATACGCAGTATTTT. Residues: CASSLGQGTDTQYF.

This clone was observed a handful of times. V and J are TRBV5-4 and TRBJ2-7; D is perhaps TRBD1 (6 bases). Trimming removed 7 bases at V and 7 bases at J, with 24 bases between. In germline, CDR1 is SGHNT, CDR2 YYREEE (reference sequence). The CDR3 runs 15 residues. CDR3 region: CASSKGDPYPREQYF. CDR3 nucleotide sequence: TGTGCCAGCTCAAAGGGGGACCCCTATCCTCGGGAGCAGTACTTC.

This chain joins TRBV28 and TRBJ1-5, with 10 positions matching TRBD1. The CDR3 totals 17 residues. V lost 5 bases, J lost 4 bases, and 11 bases stayed unmatched. Germline CDR1 reads MDHEN; CDR2 reads SYDVKM. In nucleotides, the CDR3 is TGTGCCAGCAGTCCGCGACGACAGGGGGCTGATAATCAGCCCCAGCATTTT. It translates to CASSPRRQGADNQPQHF.

The chain combines TRBV6-6 with TRBJ2-6, with a tentative D call TRBD1 (5 bases). The V end was cut by 5 bases, the J end by 0 bases, with 8 bases between. The germline V gene encodes CDR1 MNHNY and CDR2 SVGAGI (reference sequence). The CDR3 runs 15 residues. The CDR3 nucleotides read TGTGCCAGCAGTCTAGGGGCCTCTGGGGCCAACGTCCTGACTTTC. Translating it yields CASSLGASGANVLTF.

The chain recombines TRBV3-1 (or the pseudogene TRBV3-2) with TRBJ2-7; maybe TRBD2 (6 bases). The CDR3 covers 15 residues. CDR1 is LGHDT and CDR2 is YNNKEL in the germline V gene (reference sequence). Trimming shortened V by 4 bases and J by 2 bases, and 15 bases separated the two germline ends. CDR3 residues: CASSLGTLSTYEQYF. CDR3 nucleotide sequence: TGTGCCAGCAGCCTGGGGACTCTCAGTACCTACGAGCAGTACTTC.

The V call is TRBV6-5, the J call TRBJ2-2; TRBD2 might be the D (7 bases). Germline lookup yields CDR1 MNHEY and CDR2 SVGAGI. CDR3 length: 15 residues. Trimming cost V 7 bases and J 1 base, with 13 bases left between them. The CDR3 reads CASNGGGQNTGELFF. CDR3 DNA: TGTGCCAGCAACGGCGGGGGACAGAACACCGGGGAGCTGTTTTTT.

The rearrangement joins TRBV27 to TRBJ1-2, with D perhaps matching TRBD1 (5 bases). CDR3 size: 14 residues. The V end was cut by 5 bases, the J end by 1 base, with 11 bases between. CDR1 and CDR2 (germline): MNHEY, SMNVEV (reference sequence). The CDR3 protein is CASSTPGDNYGYTF. In DNA, the CDR3 is TGTGCCAGCAGTACCCCGGGGGATAACTATGGCTACACCTTC.

This clone has more than one count but fewer than ten. The V gene is TRBV24-1, the J gene TRBJ2-5; TRBD2 aligns across 7 bases. This CDR3 spans 15 amino acids. In germline, CDR1 is KGHDR, CDR2 SFDVKD. J gave up 5 bases and V 3 bases, and 8 bases lay outside the gene matches. The chain's CDR3 is CATSDPSAGEETQYF. CDR3 bases: TGTGCCACCAGTGATCCCTCGGCGGGGGAGGAGACCCAGTACTTC.

The V gene is TRBV7-2, the J gene TRBJ2-1; 8 bases agree with TRBD1. CDR3 length equals 15 residues. Germline lookup yields CDR1 SGHTA and CDR2 FQGNSA. V trimming: 1 base; J trimming: 6 bases; junction bases outside the gene matches: 5. The chain's CDR3 is CASSLVGTGINEQFF. As DNA, the CDR3 is TGTGCCAGCAGCTTAGTAGGGACAGGAATCAATGAGCAGTTCTTC.

The gene calls are TRBV6-5 and TRBJ2-1; 8 bases are shared with TRBD2. Trimming cost V 7 bases and J 3 bases; bases outside gene matches: 5. There are 14 residues in the CDR3. Germline V gives CDR1 MNHEY, CDR2 SVGAGI. The CDR3 DNA follows: TGTGCCAGCACCCCCGGGGGGGTCTACAATGAGCAGTTCTTC. Protein product: CASTPGGVYNEQFF.